Below are 20 T cell receptor beta chains sequenced from a single sample in a study of cytomegalovirus exposure and HLA in healthy donors. Use of 60 Vbeta and 13 Jbeta primers characterized the PCR. Measured with immunoSEQ multiplex PCR; TCRdb has only the in-frame clones, and not every one. There are about 120,000 clones in the sample; around 75% occur only once, and around 0.79% lies in the top ten. Sequencing was performed on PBMCs. The receptors derive from a woman between 25 and 40 years old in good health and CMV-seronegative.

The chain employs TRBV5-1 and TRBJ2-5; tentatively, D is TRBD2 (6 bases). The tail of the sequence fits TRBJ2-7 better, so the J call may be wrong. Germline values: CDR1 SGHRS, CDR2 YFSETQ. The CDR3 is 12 residues long. The CDR3 bases are TGCGCCAGCAGCTTGTGGGGGGACGAGCAGTACTTC. Protein product: CASSLWGDEQYF.

This chain joins TRBV6-5 and TRBJ2-1; 7 positions agree with TRBD2. The germline CDR1 and CDR2 sequences are MNHEY and SVGAGI. The CDR3 is made up of 15 amino acids. The V gene end was trimmed by 9 bases and the J gene end by 3 bases; junction bases not matched to a gene: 11. The CDR3 DNA is TGTGCCAGTAGCATTGGGAGGGCCGACTACAATGAGCAGTTCTTC. It is translated as CASSIGRADYNEQFF.

The chain employs TRBV6-5 and TRBJ1-4; maybe TRBD1 (5 bases). V was cut by 6 bases and J by 0 bases, with 11 bases left in between. CDR3 length: 15 amino acids. Germline-derived CDR1 and CDR2 are MNHEY and SVGAGI. The CDR3 DNA reads TGTGCCAGCAGATTCATAGGGGCAACTAATGAAAAACTGTTTTTT. Its protein product is CASRFIGATNEKLFF.

This clone has just a few counts. The V gene is TRBV7-2, the J gene TRBJ2-3; D ambiguous. In germline, CDR1 is SGHTA, CDR2 FQGNSA. The CDR3 totals 12 residues. V lost 2 bases, J lost 3 bases, and 3 bases lay in between. The CDR3 loop reads CASSLYTDTQYF. Here the CDR3 DNA reads TGTGCCAGCAGCTTATATACAGATACGCAGTATTTT. The full variable domain, in which reference TRBV7-2 and TRBJ2-3 provide the parts outside the CDR3, is GAGVSQSPSNKVTEKGKDVELRCDPISGHTALYWYRQSLGQGLEFLIYFQGNSAPDKSGLPSDRFSAERTGGSVSTLTIQRTQQEDSAVYLCASSLYTDTQYFGPGTRLTVL.

This clone was counted only a few times. J is TRBJ1-2 and V is TRBV4-3; D uncertain. The germline V and J ends were trimmed by 1 base and 0 bases, with 6 bases remaining between them. Germline V gene data show CDR1 as LGHNA and CDR2 as YSLEER. This CDR3 has 14 residues. CDR3 coding DNA: TGCGCCAGCAGCCAAGTGGGAGCTAACTATGGCTACACCTTC. Amino acids: CASSQVGANYGYTF.

This clone was observed a few times. The chain carries TRBV6-1 and TRBJ1-5; TRBD1 might be the D (5 bases). Trimming cost V 2 bases and J 0 bases, with 11 bases left between them. Germline CDR1 reads MNHNS; CDR2 reads SASEGT. CDR3 size: 16 residues. The CDR3 DNA reads as TGTGCCAGCAGTGAAAGGGGCGTCAGTAGCAATCAGCCCCAGCATTTT. Its translation is CASSERGVSSNQPQHF.

This clone was seen a few times. The genes are TRBV2 and TRBJ2-5, with D maybe TRBD1 (6 bases). The DNA end is more similar to TRBJ2-7, so the J call may be wrong. Looked up from germline, CDR1 is SNHLY and CDR2 is FYNNEI. There are 14 residues in the CDR3. The CDR3 loop is CASSEAGVYYEQYF. Written as DNA, the CDR3 is TGTGCCAGCAGTGAGGCAGGGGTTTACTACGAGCAGTACTTC.

The rearrangement links TRBV11-3 to TRBJ1-1; D remains unclear. Germline loops: CDR1 SGHNT, CDR2 YENEEA. Trimming cost V 3 bases and J 1 base, with 6 bases left between them. The CDR3 extends over 13 amino acids. CDR3 nucleotide sequence: TGTGCCAGCAGCTTGTATCGGAACACTGAAGCTTTCTTT. Encoded protein: CASSLYRNTEAFF. Full variable domain (rest looked up from reference TRBV11-3 and TRBJ1-1): EAGVVQSPRYKIIEKKQPVAFWCNPISGHNTLYWYLQNLGQGPELLIRYENEEAVDDSQLPKDRFSAERLKGVDSTLKIQPAELGDSAVYLCASSLYRNTEAFFGQGTRLTVV.

V is TRBV6-5 and J is TRBJ2-7; D is possibly TRBD2 (5 bases). CDR3 length equals 13 residues. V was pared by 0 bases and J by 6 bases, with 9 bases between. Germline V CDR1 and CDR2: MNHEY, SVGAGI. As DNA, the CDR3 is TGTGCCAGCAGTTACTCGCGGGTTTCCGAGCAGTACTTC. Protein sequence: CASSYSRVSEQYF.

V gene TRBV15 combines with J gene TRBJ1-2; tentatively, D is TRBD1 (5 bases). The ends were cut back, 0 bases at V and 4 bases at J, with 6 bases in the middle. The CDR3 is made up of 13 amino acids. Germline CDR1 LNHNV, CDR2 YYDKDF (reference sequence). CDR3 nucleotide sequence: TGTGCCACCAGCAGAGAGACAGTCTATGGCTACACCTTC. The encoded protein is CATSRETVYGYTF.

V gene TRBV27 combines with J gene TRBJ2-7, with a tentative D call TRBD2 (6 bases). V gave up 0 bases and J gave up 8 bases, with 11 bases separating them. The length of the CDR3 is 13 residues. The germline gives CDR1 MNHEY, CDR2 SMNVEV (reference sequence). The CDR3 coding sequence is TGTGCCAGCAGTTTATCCGGGGGAGGACAGCAGTACTTC. Its translation: CASSLSGGGQQYF.

This chain joins TRBV5-1 and TRBJ2-3; D is uncertain. CDR3 size: 15 residues. Trimming took 2 bases from V and 2 from J, leaving 12 bases between them. Per the germline V gene, CDR1 is SGHRS and CDR2 is YFSETQ. In DNA, the CDR3 is TGCGCCAGCAGCTTCGTATGGGCTAACACAGATACGCAGTATTTT. Protein: CASSFVWANTDTQYF.

This chain connects TRBV7-9 to TRBJ2-5; TRBD2 matches 14 bases. Per the germline V gene, CDR1 is SEHNR and CDR2 is FQNEAQ (reference sequence). The CDR3 spans 16 residues. The V and J ends lost 2 bases and 5 bases, in that order; junction bases with no gene match: 4. CDR3 protein: CASSLWTSGGRETQYF. The CDR3 region has the DNA TGTGCCAGCAGCTTATGGACTAGCGGGGGGCGGGAGACCCAGTACTTC. The full variable domain, rest sourced from reference TRBV7-9 and TRBJ2-5, is DTGVSQNPRHKITKRGQNVTFRCDPISEHNRLYWYRQTLGQGPEFLTYFQNEAQLEKSRLLSDRFSAERPKGSFSTLEIQRTEQGDSAMYLCASSLWTSGGRETQYFGPGTRLLVL.

The sample holds a few counts of this clone. The J gene is TRBJ1-2, the V gene TRBV6-8; maybe TRBD1 (6 bases). The CDR3 covers 11 residues. Germline loops: CDR1 MNHGY, CDR2 SAAAGT. Trimming removed 10 bases from V and 6 bases from J, with 12 bases in between. The CDR3 is CAIPGVDGYTF. CDR3 nucleotides: TGTGCCATACCAGGGGTAGATGGCTACACCTTC.

The table lists this clone with a count of one. CDR3 protein: CASTSLDRGGQPQHF. The CDR3, as DNA: TGTGCCAGTACCTCCCTGGACAGGGGAGGACAGCCCCAGCATTTT. The chain combines TRBV19 with TRBJ1-5; 9 nucleotides align to TRBD1. J lost 7 bases, V lost 7 bases, and 11 bases had no gene match. The CDR3 length is 15 residues. Per the germline V gene, CDR1 is LNHDA and CDR2 is SQIVND (reference sequence).

This clone has just a few counts. This chain uses TRBV5-1 with TRBJ1-5; D is possibly TRBD1 (5 bases). Germline values: CDR1 SGHRS, CDR2 YFSETQ. There are 13 residues in the CDR3. Trimming cost V 5 bases and J 7 bases, with 13 bases left between them. CDR3 residues: CASREGEDQPQHF. The CDR3, as DNA: TGCGCCAGCAGAGAAGGGGAAGACCAGCCCCAGCATTTT.

This sequence joins TRBV6-1 and TRBJ2-4; a possible D gene is TRBD1 (5 bases). Germline values: CDR1 MNHNS, CDR2 SASEGT. Trimming took off 0 bases at V and 0 bases at J, with 9 bases between the two ends. This CDR3 is built from 16 residues. The CDR3 sequence: CASSEAQGLAKNIQYF. Written as DNA, the CDR3 is TGTGCCAGCAGTGAAGCGCAGGGATTAGCCAAAAACATTCAGTACTTC.

V gene TRBV5-1 combines with J gene TRBJ2-3; TRBD1 matches at 10 bases. Germline trimming cut 0 bases from V and 7 bases from J; bases unmatched to any gene: 11. CDR1 SGHRS and CDR2 YFSETQ come from the germline V gene. This CDR3 comprises 17 residues. CDR3 bases: TGCGCCAGCAGCTTGGCCGTGGGGACAGGGGATAGAAATACGCAGTATTTT. Translated, it gives CASSLAVGTGDRNTQYF.

This clone was seen only once. CDR3 protein: CASSQGTGPQAFF. The CDR3, as DNA: TGCGCCAGCAGCCAAGGGACAGGGCCTCAAGCTTTCTTT. The rearrangement links TRBV4-3 to TRBJ1-1, with 8 bases lining up with TRBD1. Looked up from germline, CDR1 is LGHNA and CDR2 is YSLEER. This CDR3 spans 13 amino acids. J lost 9 bases, V lost 1 base, and 4 bases had no gene match.

This chain uses TRBV5-5 with TRBJ1-1, with TRBD1 as a possible D gene (6 bases). The CDR3 contains 16 residues. The V end lost 0 bases, the J end lost 4 bases, and 16 bases lay between the germline ends. Germline CDR1 is SGHKS and CDR2 is YYEKEE (reference sequence). The CDR3 region has the DNA TGTGCCAGCAGCTTGGGACAGGTTTCGTTGGGCACTGAAGCTTTCTTT. Residues: CASSLGQVSLGTEAFF.